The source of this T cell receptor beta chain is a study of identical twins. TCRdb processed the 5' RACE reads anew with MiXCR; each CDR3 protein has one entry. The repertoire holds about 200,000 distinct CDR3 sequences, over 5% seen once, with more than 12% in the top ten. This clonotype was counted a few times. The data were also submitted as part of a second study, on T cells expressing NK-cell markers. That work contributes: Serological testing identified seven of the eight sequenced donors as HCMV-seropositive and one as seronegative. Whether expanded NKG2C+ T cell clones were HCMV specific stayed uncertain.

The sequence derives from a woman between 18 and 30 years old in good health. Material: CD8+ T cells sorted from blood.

CDR3 residues: CASSERRGVYNEQFF. CDR3 sequence (DNA): TGTGCCAGCAGTGAACGCCGCGGGGTCTACAATGAGCAGTTCTTC. The chain combines TRBV6-1 with TRBJ2-1; perhaps TRBD2 as D (6 bases). V was cut by 2 bases and J by 3 bases, with 11 bases left in between. The germline V gene has CDR1 MNHNS and CDR2 SASEGT. The CDR3 covers 15 residues.